These 3 T cell receptor beta chains came from one sample sequenced in a study of T cells in Graves' hyperthyroidism and ophthalmopathy. Amplified TCR beta CDR3 regions came from RNA transcripts. When the TCR CDR3 underwent first-round RT-PCR, the HTBI primer set was used. TCRdb ran MiXCR on the multiplex PCR reads and lists one entry per CDR3 protein. The sample lists 200,000 to 250,000 distinct CDR3 sequences, about 18% occurring once. Source material: blood. The receptor source for this set is a man aged 40-50 years with Graves' hyperthyroidism.

The V gene is TRBV11-2, the J gene TRBJ2-3; the match to TRBD2 covers 13 bases. Germline V gene lookup returns CDR1 SGHAT and CDR2 FQNNGV. CDR3 length equals 16 residues. The V and J ends lost 4 bases and 5 bases, in that order; junction bases with no gene match: 6. Here the CDR3 reads CASSSLLAGGQDTQYF. DNA for the CDR3: TGTGCCAGCAGCTCCTTACTAGCGGGGGGGCAAGATACGCAGTATTTT.

This clonotype appeared a few times. The chain joins TRBV19 to TRBJ1-1; D is perhaps TRBD1 (5 bases). The CDR3 totals 15 residues. Germline CDR1 reads LNHDA; CDR2 reads SQIVND (reference sequence). Trimming took 7 bases from V and 4 from J, leaving 19 bases between them. The CDR3 sequence is CASNTLGGSSTEAFF. In nucleotides, the CDR3 is TGTGCCAGTAACACACTGGGGGGATCTAGCACTGAAGCTTTCTTT.

The chain has TRBV2 and TRBJ2-1, with TRBD2 as a possible D gene (5 bases). The CDR3 has 15 amino acids. Trimming cost V 6 bases and J 6 bases, with 18 bases left between them. Germline loops: CDR1 SNHLY, CDR2 FYNNEI. The CDR3: CASSPQGGEGNEQFF. The DNA of the CDR3 is TGTGCCAGCAGCCCCCAAGGAGGAGAGGGCAATGAGCAGTTCTTC.